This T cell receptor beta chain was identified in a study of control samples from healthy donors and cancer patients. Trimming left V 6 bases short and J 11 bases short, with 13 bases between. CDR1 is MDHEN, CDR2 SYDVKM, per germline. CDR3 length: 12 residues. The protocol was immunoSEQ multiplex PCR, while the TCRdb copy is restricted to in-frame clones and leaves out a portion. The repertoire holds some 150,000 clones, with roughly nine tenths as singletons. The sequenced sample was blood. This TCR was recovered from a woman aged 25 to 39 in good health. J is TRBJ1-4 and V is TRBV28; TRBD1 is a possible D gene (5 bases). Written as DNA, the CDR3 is TGTGCCAGCAGCCCAAGGGACCCTAAACTGTTTTTT. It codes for CASSPRDPKLFF.